A single sample gave rise to the 21 T cell receptor beta chains below, sequenced in a study of shared clonotypes between healthy human individuals. This table comes from immunoSEQ multiplex PCR, and its TCRdb copy is limited to in-frame clones, with some not included. The table lists around 1,900,000 clones, about 93% of them singletons. Only CD45RO-negative cells positively selected for CCR7 counted as naive CD8 cells, so terminally differentiated effector memory CD45RA+ cells were excluded. The sequenced sample consisted of naive CD8+ T cells from PBMCs. The receptors shown here come from a man between 18 and 35 years old in good health. Some clones in this sample may be carry-over from other donors' samples.

This clone was seen a few times. The same CDR3 also results from other DNA sequences found in this sample. V usage is TRBV7-9 and J usage is TRBJ1-4, with unresolved D. The germline gives CDR1 SEHNR, CDR2 FQNEAQ (reference sequence). The CDR3 totals 12 residues. Trimming pared 1 base from V and 8 bases from J, leaving 5 bases between. The CDR3 sequence is CASSLGGEKLFF. The CDR3 DNA sequence: TGTGCCAGCAGCTTAGGCGGGGAAAAACTGTTTTTT.

The rearrangement links TRBV5-6 to TRBJ2-1; D might be TRBD1 (5 bases). V shed 4 bases and J shed 12 bases, with 14 bases lying between them. Looked up from germline, CDR1 is SGHDT and CDR2 is YYEEEE. This CDR3 is 12 amino acids long. The CDR3 here is CASSGAGPVQFF. DNA for the CDR3: TGTGCCAGCAGCGGGGCAGGCCCTGTGCAGTTCTTC.

V and J are TRBV15 and TRBJ2-3; 10 positions agree with TRBD2. This CDR3 is 15 amino acids long. With 5 bases clipped from V and 1 base from J, the junction kept 3 bases outside the gene matches. The germline gives CDR1 LNHNV, CDR2 YYDKDF (reference sequence). The CDR3 is CATSVGTSGTDTQYF. The DNA for the CDR3 is TGTGCCACCAGCGTCGGGACTAGCGGCACAGATACGCAGTATTTT.

Concerning this clone itself: Other DNA sequences in this specimen translate into the identical CDR3. The V gene is TRBV28, the J gene TRBJ2-7; D unclear. The CDR3 extends over 12 amino acids. Germline V lookup: CDR1 MDHEN, CDR2 SYDVKM. Trimming pared 5 bases from V and 0 bases from J, leaving 5 bases between. The CDR3 sequence: CASSLISYEQYF. CDR3 DNA: TGTGCCAGCAGTCTAATCTCCTACGAGCAGTACTTC.

V gene TRBV7-8 combines with J gene TRBJ2-7, with D perhaps TRBD1 or TRBD2 (5 bases each). The V gene lost 1 base and the J gene lost 5 bases, with 18 bases spanning the gap. Per the germline V gene, CDR1 is SGHVS and CDR2 is FQNEAQ. The CDR3 loop spans 16 amino acids. As DNA, the CDR3 is TGTGCCAGCAGCTTAGAACGGGCTGGGGGATATCACGAGCAGTACTTC. Translating gives CASSLERAGGYHEQYF.

The chain is built from TRBV27 and TRBJ2-7; TRBD2 matches 8 bases. Trimming took 5 bases from V and 2 from J; bases not matched to a gene: 8. CDR1 is MNHEY, CDR2 SMNVEV, per germline (reference sequence). The CDR3 contains 15 residues. CDR3 sequence (DNA): TGTGCCAGCAGTGCCGGGAGGGTCCCCCCCTACGAGCAGTACTTC. The encoded protein is CASSAGRVPPYEQYF.

The chain combines TRBV27 with TRBJ2-7; tentatively, D is TRBD2 (5 bases). CDR1 is MNHEY and CDR2 is SMNVEV in the germline V gene (reference sequence). This CDR3 contains 11 residues. V was cut by 3 bases and J by 9 bases, with 9 bases left in between. CDR3 bases: TGTGCCAGCAGTTTTGAAGGAGGGCAGTACTTC. Translated, it gives CASSFEGGQYF.

The V gene is TRBV2, the J gene TRBJ1-5; D ambiguous. Trimming took 3 bases from V and 0 from J, leaving 9 bases between them. The CDR3 loop spans 15 amino acids. The V gene's germline CDR1 is SNHLY and CDR2 FYNNEI. The DNA of the CDR3 is TGTGCCAGCAGTGAGGCCGGTTATAGCAATCAGCCCCAGCATTTT. As protein: CASSEAGYSNQPQHF. Full variable domain (outside the CDR3, taken from reference TRBV2 and TRBJ1-5): EPEVTQTPSHQVTQMGQEVILRCVPISNHLYFYWYRQILGQKVEFLVSFYNNEISEKSEIFDDQFSVERPDGSNFTLKIRSTKLEDSAMYFCASSEAGYSNQPQHFGDGTRLSIL.

The V and J genes are TRBV13 and TRBJ1-1, with TRBD1 as a possible D gene (5 bases). The germline V gene encodes CDR1 PRHDT and CDR2 FYEKMQ (reference sequence). The CDR3 spans 13 residues. V was trimmed by 7 bases and J by 1 base, leaving 10 bases between them. The CDR3 DNA reads TGTGCCAGCATCATGAGGGGGAACACTGAAGCTTTCTTT. It translates to CASIMRGNTEAFF.

Only one count was recorded for this clone. The chain carries TRBV5-1 and TRBJ2-5; no clear D. The germline V and J ends were trimmed by 2 bases and 5 bases, with 19 bases remaining between them. Germline lookup yields CDR1 SGHRS and CDR2 YFSETQ. The CDR3 is 16 amino acids. CDR3 in amino acids: CASSFTHGPLTETQYF. CDR3 DNA: TGCGCCAGCAGCTTTACCCACGGGCCCCTCACGGAGACCCAGTACTTC.

The chain recombines TRBV7-9 with TRBJ2-5; no clear D. The assigned J gene may be wrong: the sequence end matches TRBJ2-7 better. This CDR3 spans 14 amino acids. Germline lookup yields CDR1 SEHNR and CDR2 FQNEAQ (reference sequence). CDR3 nucleotides: TGTGCCAGCAGCTCCGTGGTCAGTCCCTACGAGCAGTACTTC. This gives the protein CASSSVVSPYEQYF.

The rearrangement links TRBV11-2 to TRBJ2-7, with 11 bases identical to TRBD2. Germline trimming cut 3 bases from V and 5 bases from J; bases unmatched to any gene: 6. This CDR3 has 15 amino acids. Germline V lookup: CDR1 SGHAT, CDR2 FQNNGV. CDR3 nucleotide sequence: TGTGCCAGCAGCTTGTTAGCGGGAGGGCCCGACGAGCAGTACTTC. Protein: CASSLLAGGPDEQYF. Using reference TRBV11-2 and TRBJ2-7 for the parts outside the CDR3, the full variable domain is EAGVAQSPRYKIIEKRQSVAFWCNPISGHATLYWYQQILGQGPKLLIQFQNNGVVDDSQLPKDRFSAERLKGVDSTLKIQPAKLEDSAVYLCASSLLAGGPDEQYFGPGTRLTVT.

The chain carries TRBV27 and TRBJ2-7, with D possibly matching TRBD2 (5 bases). V was shortened by 5 bases and J by 2 bases, with 13 bases between the two germline ends. Germline values: CDR1 MNHEY, CDR2 SMNVEV (reference sequence). The CDR3 runs to 14 residues. CDR3 region: CASSRGLKTYEQYF. CDR3 DNA: TGTGCCAGCAGTCGCGGACTGAAAACCTACGAGCAGTACTTC.

This chain joins TRBV29-1 and TRBJ2-7, with 7 positions matching TRBD2. Germline V gene data show CDR1 as SQVTM and CDR2 as ANQGSEA. V was clipped by 7 bases and J by 1 base; unmatched bases: 10. The CDR3 consists of 14 residues. The DNA for the CDR3 is TGCAGCGCCCGAGAGGGCGGGGGTTCCTACGAGCAGTACTTC. It is translated as CSAREGGGSYEQYF.

The chain carries TRBV6-5 and TRBJ1-4, with D hard to call. Trimming removed 4 bases from V and 8 bases from J, with 17 bases in between. The CDR3 loop spans 15 amino acids. Germline values: CDR1 MNHEY, CDR2 SVGAGI. CDR3 bases: TGTGCCAGCAGTTCGCAGGTCTCGCTTGCGGAAAAACTGTTTTTT. Its translation: CASSSQVSLAEKLFF.

This chain joins TRBV6-4 and TRBJ2-1; D might be TRBD2 (5 bases). Germline CDR1 reads MRHNA; CDR2 reads SNTAGT. The V and J ends lost 6 bases and 7 bases respectively, with 19 bases between them. The CDR3 is 15 amino acids. The CDR3 here is CASSLIGKSWNEQFF. In nucleotides, the CDR3 is TGTGCCAGCAGCCTTATCGGGAAAAGCTGGAATGAGCAGTTCTTC.

The V call is TRBV6-1, the J call TRBJ1-2; perhaps TRBD1 as D (5 bases). The CDR3 has 17 residues. V was shortened by 2 bases and J by 4 bases, with 20 bases between the two germline ends. CDR1 is MNHNS, CDR2 SASEGT, per germline. CDR3 in amino acids: CASSEPIQGLAGYGYTF. CDR3 nucleotide sequence: TGTGCCAGCAGTGAACCTATCCAGGGTTTGGCGGGCTATGGCTACACCTTC.

The chain has TRBV7-9 and TRBJ1-2; D perhaps matches TRBD1 (5 bases). Between the trimmed V and J ends, which lost 10 bases and 4 bases, there was a span of 13 bases. The CDR3 length is 12 residues. Germline V gene sequence: CDR1 SEHNR, CDR2 FQNEAQ (reference sequence). The CDR3 sequence is CAILKGIYGYTF. CDR3 in DNA: TGTGCCATATTAAAGGGGATCTATGGCTACACCTTC.

This clone showed up just once. This chain links TRBV6-1 with TRBJ2-1; TRBD2 agrees at 11 bases. The CDR3 is 15 amino acids. The J segment lost 5 bases and the V segment lost 7 bases, leaving 7 bases of the junction unmatched. The germline CDR1 and CDR2 sequences are MNHNS and SASEGT. This chain's CDR3 is CASTRLAGGNNEQFF. CDR3 bases: TGTGCCAGCACCCGGCTAGCGGGAGGAAACAATGAGCAGTTCTTC.

The chain joins TRBV11-2 to TRBJ2-3; tentatively, D is TRBD1 (6 bases). Trimming stripped 6 bases from V and 0 bases from J, with 16 bases between. This CDR3 is 16 amino acids long. CDR1 is SGHAT, CDR2 FQNNGV, per germline. The CDR3 nucleotides are TGTGCCAGCAGGGCCAGGGGAGCGCCTAGCACAGATACGCAGTATTTT. Residues: CASRARGAPSTDTQYF.

The V gene is TRBV19, the J gene TRBJ2-3; 10 positions agree with TRBD1. Germline CDR1 and CDR2: LNHDA and SQIVND (reference sequence). There are 16 residues in the CDR3. V shed 5 bases, J shed 5 bases, and the junction held 10 bases outside the gene matches. The CDR3 is CASSSLTGGLVDTQYF. The CDR3 bases are TGTGCCAGTAGTTCCCTGACAGGGGGCCTAGTAGATACGCAGTATTTT.